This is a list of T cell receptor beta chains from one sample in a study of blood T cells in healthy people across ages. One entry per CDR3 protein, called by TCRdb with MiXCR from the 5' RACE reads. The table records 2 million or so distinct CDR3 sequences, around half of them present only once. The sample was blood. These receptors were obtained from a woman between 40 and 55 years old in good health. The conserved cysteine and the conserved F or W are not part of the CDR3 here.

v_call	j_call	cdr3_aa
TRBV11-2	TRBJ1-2	ASSLGGTGGRGYT
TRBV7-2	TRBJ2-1	ASSDGPGPYNEQF
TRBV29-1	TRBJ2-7	SVGWGAGYNEQY
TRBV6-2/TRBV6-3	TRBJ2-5	ASRGRTQETQY
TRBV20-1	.	SASNLGGISSYNEQY
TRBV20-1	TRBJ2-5	SARGWVFNGNEQY
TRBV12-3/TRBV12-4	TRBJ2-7	ASSLYTLSYEQY
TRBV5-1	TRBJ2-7	ASSLGETSSYEQY
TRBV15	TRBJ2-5	ATSRDDGRGTQY
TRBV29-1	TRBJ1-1	SVHESPQAPPEAF
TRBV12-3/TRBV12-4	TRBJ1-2	ASSSAGGGNYGYT
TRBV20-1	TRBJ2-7	SARLTPGQGSHEQY
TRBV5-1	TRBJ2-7	ASSQNRDRGEWEQY
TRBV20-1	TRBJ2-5	SAADYQETQY
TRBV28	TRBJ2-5	ASSELGALRQETQY
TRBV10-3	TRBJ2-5	AIREGRAGEETQY
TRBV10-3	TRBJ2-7	AISESGGTYEQY
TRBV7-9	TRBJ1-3	AGSLAGSGGNTIY
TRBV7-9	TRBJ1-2	ASSLGRGQGEHGYT
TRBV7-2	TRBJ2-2	ASSPGLAAGELF
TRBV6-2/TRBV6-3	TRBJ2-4	ASSRRPGTSGGGAKNIQY
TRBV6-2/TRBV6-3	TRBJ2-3	ASSTPGSPDADTQY
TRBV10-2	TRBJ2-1	ASSAGTGVYNEQF
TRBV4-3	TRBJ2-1	ASRRGANEQF
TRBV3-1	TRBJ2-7	ASSQELQELDPYEQY
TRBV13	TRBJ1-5	ASSAGQGSNQPQH
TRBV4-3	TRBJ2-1	ASSQGLTDNEQF
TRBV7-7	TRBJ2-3	ASSLETDGTDTQY
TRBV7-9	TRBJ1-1	ASSPPDSPNTEAF
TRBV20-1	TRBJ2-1	SARAYLAGGGKGGQF
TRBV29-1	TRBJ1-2	SVSPLQGSYGYT
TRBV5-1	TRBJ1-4	ASSPLSTNEKLF
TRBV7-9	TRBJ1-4	ASSFEATPGEKLF
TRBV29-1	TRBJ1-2	SVDGTGDYGYT
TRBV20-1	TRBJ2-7	SAATSGGTYEQY
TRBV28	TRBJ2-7	ALGAGSIYEQY
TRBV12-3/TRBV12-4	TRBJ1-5	ASSRGPAPNQPQH
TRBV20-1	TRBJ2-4	SAVGTGRTTGAKNIQY
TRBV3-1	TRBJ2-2	ASSPPGGELF
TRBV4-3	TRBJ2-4	ASSQSLSGGNIQY
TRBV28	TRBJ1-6	ASSFNGGPYNSPLH
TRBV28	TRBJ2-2	ASSSRDSLAGELF
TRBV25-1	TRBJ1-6	ASGRDRDSPLH
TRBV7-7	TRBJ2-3	ASSLYFGTDTDTQY
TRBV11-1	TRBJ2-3	ASSSPQRGLTITDTQY
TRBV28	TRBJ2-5	ASRLRGLETQY
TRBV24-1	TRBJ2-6	ATRSGANVLT
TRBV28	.	ASSLQGGFNEQY